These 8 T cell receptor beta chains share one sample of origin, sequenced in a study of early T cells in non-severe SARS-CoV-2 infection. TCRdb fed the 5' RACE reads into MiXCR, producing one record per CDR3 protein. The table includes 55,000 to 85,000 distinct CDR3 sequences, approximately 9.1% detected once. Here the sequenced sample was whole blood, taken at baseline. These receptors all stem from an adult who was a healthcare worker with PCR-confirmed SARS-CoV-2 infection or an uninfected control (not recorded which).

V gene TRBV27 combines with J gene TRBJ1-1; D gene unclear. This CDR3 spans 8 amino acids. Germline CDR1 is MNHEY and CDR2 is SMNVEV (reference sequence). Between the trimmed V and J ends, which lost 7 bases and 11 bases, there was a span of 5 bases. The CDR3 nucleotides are TGTGCCAGCACGCGGGCTTTCTTT. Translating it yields CASTRAFF.

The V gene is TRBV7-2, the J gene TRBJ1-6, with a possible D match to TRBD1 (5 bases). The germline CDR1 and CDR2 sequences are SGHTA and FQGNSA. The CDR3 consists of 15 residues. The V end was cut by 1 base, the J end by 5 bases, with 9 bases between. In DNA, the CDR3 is TGTGCCAGCAGCTTAGGGCAGGGAAATAATTCACCCCTCCACTTT. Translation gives CASSLGQGNNSPLHF.

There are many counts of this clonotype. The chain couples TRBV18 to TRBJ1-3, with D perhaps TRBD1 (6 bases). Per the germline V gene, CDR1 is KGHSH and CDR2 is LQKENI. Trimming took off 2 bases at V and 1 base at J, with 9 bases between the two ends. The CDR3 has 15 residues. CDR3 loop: CASSPNRASGNTIYF. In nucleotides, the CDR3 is TGTGCCAGCTCACCAAACAGGGCGTCTGGAAACACCATATATTTT.

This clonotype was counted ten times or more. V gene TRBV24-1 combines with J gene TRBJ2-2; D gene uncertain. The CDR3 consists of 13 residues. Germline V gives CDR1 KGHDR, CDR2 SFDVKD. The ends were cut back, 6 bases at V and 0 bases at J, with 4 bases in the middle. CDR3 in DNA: TGTGCCACCAGTCTAGCGAACACCGGGGAGCTGTTTTTT. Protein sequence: CATSLANTGELFF.

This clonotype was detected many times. The CDR3 here is CATRDGNIQYF. The DNA for the CDR3 is TGTGCCACCCGGGACGGGAACATTCAGTACTTC. The chain carries TRBV10-3 and TRBJ2-4; either TRBD1 or TRBD2 may supply D (5 bases each). Trimming shortened V by 10 bases and J by 7 bases, and 11 bases separated the two germline ends. Germline CDR1 reads ENHRY; CDR2 reads SYGVKD. This CDR3 is 11 amino acids long.

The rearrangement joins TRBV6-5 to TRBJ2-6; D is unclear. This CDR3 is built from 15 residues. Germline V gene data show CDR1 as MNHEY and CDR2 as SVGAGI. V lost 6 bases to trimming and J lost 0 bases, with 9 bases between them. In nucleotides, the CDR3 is TGTGCCAGCAGCCCTCGGCCCTCTGGGGCCAACGTCCTGACTTTC. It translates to CASSPRPSGANVLTF.

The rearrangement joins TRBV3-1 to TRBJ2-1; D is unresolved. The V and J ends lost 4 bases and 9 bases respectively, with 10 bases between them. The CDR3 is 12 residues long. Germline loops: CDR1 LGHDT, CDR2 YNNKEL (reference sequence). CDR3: CASSRPGSEQFF. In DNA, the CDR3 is TGTGCCAGCAGCCGCCCTGGAAGTGAGCAGTTCTTC.

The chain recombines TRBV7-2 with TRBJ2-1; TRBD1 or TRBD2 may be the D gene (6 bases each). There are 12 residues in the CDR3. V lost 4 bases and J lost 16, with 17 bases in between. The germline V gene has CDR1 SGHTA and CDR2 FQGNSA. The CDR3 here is CASSSGATTQFF. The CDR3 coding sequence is TGTGCCAGCAGCTCGGGGGCAACTACTCAATTCTTC.